The 6 T cell receptor beta chains given below trace back to one sample, sequenced in a study of CD8 T cells in Susac syndrome. The RNA input was roughly 0.45 to 1 ug, and it was reverse transcribed with random hexamers. MiXCR, applied by TCRdb to the immunoSEQ multiplex PCR reads, yields one record per CDR3 protein. The sample lists roughly 200,000 distinct CDR3 sequences, 90% to 95% occurring once. Source material: CD4+ T cells from PBMCs. The receptors stem from a human donor in good health.

The genes are TRBV7-8 and TRBJ2-1; D remains ambiguous. This CDR3 has 16 amino acids. V was shortened by 2 bases and J by 0 bases, with 11 bases between the two germline ends. Germline V gene sequence: CDR1 SGHVS, CDR2 FQNEAQ. In DNA form, the CDR3 reads TGTGCCAGCAGCTTATGGGTTACAAGCTCCTACAATGAGCAGTTCTTC. Amino acid sequence: CASSLWVTSSYNEQFF.

The CDR3 region has the DNA TGCAGCGTTGAGGATAGGGGGCGGAGGATCACAGATACGCAGTATTTT. Amino acid sequence: CSVEDRGRRITDTQYF. The chain combines TRBV29-1 with TRBJ2-3; 7 positions match TRBD1. The CDR3 length is 16 residues. V was pared by 3 bases and J by 2 bases, with 11 bases of the junction left unmatched. The germline V gene encodes CDR1 SQVTM and CDR2 ANQGSEA.

This chain connects TRBV14 to TRBJ1-1; D uncertain. Germline V CDR1 and CDR2: SGHDN, FVKESK. The CDR3 runs to 12 residues. V lost 4 bases, J lost 8 bases, and 11 bases lay in between. The CDR3 DNA follows: TGTGCCAGCAGCCGCTACAGATCCGAAGCTTTCTTT. Encoded protein: CASSRYRSEAFF.

The rearrangement links TRBV24-1 to TRBJ2-2; D unresolved. Germline assignment: CDR1 KGHDR and CDR2 SFDVKD. Trimming pared 1 base from V and 0 bases from J, leaving 8 bases between. CDR3 length equals 16 residues. The CDR3 DNA reads TGTGCCACCAGTGATTTTGGAGAGCCGAACACCGGGGAGCTGTTTTTT. This gives the protein CATSDFGEPNTGELFF.

The rearrangement links TRBV18 to TRBJ2-3; 9 nucleotides align to TRBD2. This CDR3 has 16 amino acids. Germline CDR1 reads KGHSH; CDR2 reads LQKENI. Trimming cost V 2 bases and J 2 bases; bases outside gene matches: 5. CDR3 in amino acids: CASSPTGLANTDTQYF. In DNA, the CDR3 is TGTGCCAGCTCACCAACTGGACTAGCGAACACAGATACGCAGTATTTT.

V is TRBV2 and J is TRBJ1-5, with no clear D. Trimming shortened V by 3 bases and J by 2 bases, and 8 bases separated the two germline ends. The CDR3 sequence is 14 residues long. Germline V gene data show CDR1 as SNHLY and CDR2 as FYNNEI. CDR3 sequence (DNA): TGTGCCAGCAGTGATTGGCAGGGCAATCAGCCCCAGCATTTT. Its protein is CASSDWQGNQPQHF.